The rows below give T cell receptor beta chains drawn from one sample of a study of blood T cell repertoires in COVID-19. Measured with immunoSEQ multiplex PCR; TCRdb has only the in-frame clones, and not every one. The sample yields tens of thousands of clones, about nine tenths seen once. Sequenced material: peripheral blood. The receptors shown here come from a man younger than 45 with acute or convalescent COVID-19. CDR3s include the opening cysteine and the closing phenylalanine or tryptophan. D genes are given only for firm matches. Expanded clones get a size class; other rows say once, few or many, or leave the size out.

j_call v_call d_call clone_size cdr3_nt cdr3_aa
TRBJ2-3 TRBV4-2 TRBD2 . TGTGCCAGCAGCCAACGGATAGCGGGAGAGTCGCAGTATTTT CASSQRIAGESQYF
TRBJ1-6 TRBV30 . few TGTGCCTTAAAACAGGGCTTGGATTCACCCCTCCACTTT CALKQGLDSPLHF
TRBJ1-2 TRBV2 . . TGTGCCAGCAGAGTAACGGACTATGGCTACACCTTC CASRVTDYGYTF
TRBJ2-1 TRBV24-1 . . TGTGCCACCAGTGATGGGCCGTATGTGAATGAGCAGTTCTTC CATSDGPYVNEQFF
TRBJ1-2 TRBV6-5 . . TGTGCCACTCAGCAGGGGAGCTATGGCTACACCTTC CATQQGSYGYTF
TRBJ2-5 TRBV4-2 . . TGTGCCAGCAGCCAAGGAGAGGGATTTGGGCAAGAGACCCAGTACTTC CASSQGEGFGQETQYF
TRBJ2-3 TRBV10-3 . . TGTGCCATACAGGGTGAGCCAGATACGCAGTATTTT CAIQGEPDTQYF
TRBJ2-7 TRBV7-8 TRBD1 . TGTGCCAGCACCTGGACAGGGGGGATCTACGAGCAGTACTTC CASTWTGGIYEQYF
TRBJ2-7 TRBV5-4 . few TGTGCCAGCAGCTTCGACTCCTCTCTAGTTAGTTACGAGCAGTACTTC CASSFDSSLVSYEQYF
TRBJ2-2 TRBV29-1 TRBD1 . TGCAGCGTGGCCACAGGGACAGCGAACACCGGGGAGCTGTTTTTT CSVATGTANTGELFF
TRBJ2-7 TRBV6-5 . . TGTGCCAGCAGTTTAGCCGGGGGATACGAGCAGTACTTC CASSLAGGYEQYF
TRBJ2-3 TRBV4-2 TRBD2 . TGTGCCAGCAGCCACCCAGAGCGGCTAGCGGGGGGGGCAGATACGCAGTATTTT CASSHPERLAGGADTQYF
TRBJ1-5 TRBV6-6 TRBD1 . TGTGCCAGCAGTCCCTTAGCGTCGGGACAGGGGGCTGTGCAGCCCCAGCATTTT CASSPLASGQGAVQPQHF
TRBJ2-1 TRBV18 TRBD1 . TGTGCCAGCTCACCACCGTTCGTCGACAGGGGGCTAAGCAATGAGCAGTTCTTC CASSPPFVDRGLSNEQFF
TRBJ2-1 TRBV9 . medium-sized TGTGCCAGCAGCCCTCCGGAGGCAAATGAGCAGTTCTTC CASSPPEANEQFF
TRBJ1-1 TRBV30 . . TGTGCCTGGAGTGACGCGATGCCGCTGAACACTGAAGCTTTCTTT CAWSDAMPLNTEAFF
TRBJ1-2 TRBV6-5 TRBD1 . TGTGCCAGCAGTTACACCGGGACAGGGAACTATGGCTACACCTTC CASSYTGTGNYGYTF
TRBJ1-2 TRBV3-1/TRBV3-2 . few TGTGCCAGCAGCCAAAGCTCTGTCTATGGCTACACCTTC CASSQSSVYGYTF
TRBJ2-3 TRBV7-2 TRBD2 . TGTGCCAGCAGCCCCTGGACTAGCGCCACAGATACGCAGTATTTT CASSPWTSATDTQYF
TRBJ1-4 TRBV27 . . TGTGCCAGCAGTTTATCAGCGCCAAATGAAAAACTGTTTTTT CASSLSAPNEKLFF
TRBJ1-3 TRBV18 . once TGTGCCAGCTCACCAACAGAGAGCCCTGGAAACACCATATATTTT CASSPTESPGNTIYF
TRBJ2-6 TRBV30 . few TGTGCCTGGAGTGCTACTTTCTCTGGGGCCAACGTCCTGACTTTC CAWSATFSGANVLTF
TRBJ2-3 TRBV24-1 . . TGTGCCACCAGTGACCGAGGCACAGATACGCAGTATTTT CATSDRGTDTQYF
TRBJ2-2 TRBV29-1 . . TGCAGCGTTGAAGGGCGGTCCGGGGAGCTGTTTTTT CSVEGRSGELFF
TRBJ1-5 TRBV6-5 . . TGTGCCAGCAGTCCCTTCCAGGGTGCTAATCAGCCCCAGCATTTT CASSPFQGANQPQHF
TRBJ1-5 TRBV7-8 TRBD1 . TGTGCCAGCAGCTTAGAAGGGACAGGGTATAGCAATCAGCCCCAGCATTTT CASSLEGTGYSNQPQHF
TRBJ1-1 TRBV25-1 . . TGTGCCAGCAGTGTCCAGGGTTCGTCCACTGAAGCTTTCTTT CASSVQGSSTEAFF
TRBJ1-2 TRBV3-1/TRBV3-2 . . TGTGCCAGCAGCCAATTCACAGGGACGGAGGGCTACACCTTC CASSQFTGTEGYTF
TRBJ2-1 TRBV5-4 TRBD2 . TGTGCCAGCAGCTTCCTAGCGGGAGGGCCAAATGAGCAGTTCTTC CASSFLAGGPNEQFF
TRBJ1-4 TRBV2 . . TGTGCCAGCATTAGGACTGAGGAAACGGAAAAACTGTTTTTT CASIRTEETEKLFF
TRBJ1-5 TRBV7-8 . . TGTGCCAGCAGCCCAAATAGCAATCAGCCCCAGCATTTT CASSPNSNQPQHF
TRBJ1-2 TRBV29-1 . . TGCAGCGTTGACCAAGCTGGGAGCGGGAGGGGCTACACCTTC CSVDQAGSGRGYTF
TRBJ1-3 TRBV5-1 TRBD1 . TGCGCCAGCAGCTTATGGACAGGGGTCGGAAACACCATATATTTT CASSLWTGVGNTIYF
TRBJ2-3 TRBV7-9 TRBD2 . TGTGCCAGCAGCCTGCGGACTAGTGGGGATACGCAGTATTTT CASSLRTSGDTQYF
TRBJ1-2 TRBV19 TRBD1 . TGTGCCAGTATCGGCTTTCAGGGGGCACAGGGCTACACCTTC CASIGFQGAQGYTF
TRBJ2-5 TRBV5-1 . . TGCGCCAGCAGCTTCAGGGCACAATTGATTCAAGAGACCCAGTACTTC CASSFRAQLIQETQYF
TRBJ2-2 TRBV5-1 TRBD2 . TGCGCCAGCAGCAAGGGACTAGCGGCCTTCACCGGGGAGCTGTTTTTT CASSKGLAAFTGELFF
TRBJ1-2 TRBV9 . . TGTGCCAGCAGCGGTTACACAGGGTTGAACTATGGCTACACCTTC CASSGYTGLNYGYTF
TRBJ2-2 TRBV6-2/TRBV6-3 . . TGTGCCAGCAGTTACGGAAACAGGGTAACCGGGGAGCTGTTTTTT CASSYGNRVTGELFF
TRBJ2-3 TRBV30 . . TGTGCCTACCAATTAACGCAGGTCCTACGGGATACGCAGTATTTT CAYQLTQVLRDTQYF
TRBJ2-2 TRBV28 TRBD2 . TGTGCCAGCAGTAAAGGACTAGCGGGGGCTGGGACCGGGGAGCTGTTTTTT CASSKGLAGAGTGELFF
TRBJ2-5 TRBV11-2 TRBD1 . TGTGCCAGCAGCTTAGGCCATATGGGGTCCGGGACAGGGAAAGAGACCCAGTACTTC CASSLGHMGSGTGKETQYF